This TCR beta chain was identified during a study of read filtering for tumor transcriptome and immune sequencing. V was shortened by 1 base and J by 6 bases, with 12 bases between the two germline ends. The CDR3 runs to 15 residues. Germline values: CDR1 SEHNR, CDR2 FQNEAQ (reference sequence). Bone marrow was sampled from every patient at the time of active disease. This library used roughly 370 ng RNA and molecular barcoded adaptors spanning alpha/delta and beta/gamma chains. One entry per CDR3 protein, called by TCRdb with MiXCR from the reads. The sample consists of approximately 150,000 distinct CDR3 sequences, roughly an eighth of them appearing once.

Material: a population of CD138-negative cells sorted from bone marrow. The rearrangement links TRBV7-9 to TRBJ2-2; the D gene is possibly TRBD2 (5 bases). This sequence was found in a donor aged 40 or older with multiple myeloma. The CDR3 loop is CASSLGAARAGELFF. Written as DNA, the CDR3 is TGTGCCAGCAGCTTAGGCGCGGCGAGGGCCGGGGAGCTGTTTTTT.